The entry below describes one TCR beta chain. Its antigen remains unidentified. A much bigger clone sits one base away, suggesting this may be a read error. No conserved phenylalanine or tryptophan is present at the end of the CDR3, so a read error is the likely explanation. The CDR3 has 16 residues. The V gene lost 1 base and the J gene lost 3 bases, with 14 bases spanning the gap. Germline V gene sequence: CDR1 LGHNA, CDR2 YSLEER. This specimen comes from a study of early T cells in non-severe SARS-CoV-2 infection. Study-wide findings and caveats: There was a bias toward anti-spike CD8 responses in VDJdb matching, which missed private and CD4 specificities.

Separate cDNA molecules each had unique molecular identifiers attached to them. TCRdb analysed the 5' RACE reads with MiXCR anew, one entry per CDR3 protein. The sample carries around 40,000 distinct CDR3 sequences, about a tenth recorded once. This receptor was obtained from an adult who was a healthcare worker with PCR-confirmed SARS-CoV-2 infection or an uninfected control (not recorded which). The chain joins TRBV4-3 to TRBJ2-3; TRBD1 is a possible D gene (6 bases). Sequenced input: whole blood. CDR3 in DNA: TGCGCCAGCAGCCAAGGAGGACAGAAAGCGACAGATACGCAGTATTTA. Its protein product is CASSQGGQKATDTQYL.